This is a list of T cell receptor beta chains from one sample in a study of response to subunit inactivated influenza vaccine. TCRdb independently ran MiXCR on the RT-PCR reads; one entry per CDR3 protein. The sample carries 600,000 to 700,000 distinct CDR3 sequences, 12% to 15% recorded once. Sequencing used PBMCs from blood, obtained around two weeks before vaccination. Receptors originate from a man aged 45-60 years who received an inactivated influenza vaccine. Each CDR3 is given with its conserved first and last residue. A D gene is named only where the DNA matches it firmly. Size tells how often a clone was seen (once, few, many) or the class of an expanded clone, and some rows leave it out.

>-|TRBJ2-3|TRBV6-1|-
TGTGCCAGCAGTGGCGCACAGGGAAATACGCAGTATTTT
CASSGAQGNTQYF
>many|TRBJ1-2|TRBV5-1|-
TGTGCCAGCAGCACCACTGGGAACTATGGCTACACCTTC
CASSTTGNYGYTF
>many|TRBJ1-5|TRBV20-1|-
TGCAGTGCGACCCCGGGCCCTTTTTTGGGCAATCAGCCCCAGCATTTT
CSATPGPFLGNQPQHF
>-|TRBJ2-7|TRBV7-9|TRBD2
TGTGCCAGCAGCATAGCGGGAGTAGTCGACGAGCAGTACTTC
CASSIAGVVDEQYF
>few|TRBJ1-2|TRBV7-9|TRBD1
TGTGCCAGCAGGACCGGGACAGGGAATGGCTACACCTTC
CASRTGTGNGYTF
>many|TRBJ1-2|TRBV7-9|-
TGTGCCAGCAGCCCAAGGATCCATGGCTACACCTTC
CASSPRIHGYTF
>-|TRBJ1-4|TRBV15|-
TGTGCCACCAGCAGAGATAAGGGGACAAGAGAAAAACTGTTTTTT
CATSRDKGTREKLFF
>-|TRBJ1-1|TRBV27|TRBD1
TGTGCCAGCAGTATGAGATGGACAGGGGGCTTGGGCACTGAAGCTTTCTTT
CASSMRWTGGLGTEAFF
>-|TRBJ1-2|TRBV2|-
TGTGCCAGCAGTGATGGCAGGGGTATATATGGCTACACCTTC
CASSDGRGIYGYTF
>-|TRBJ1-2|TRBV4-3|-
TGCGCCAGCAGCTTTGGACTGGCCGGGACACATGGCTACACCTTC
CASSFGLAGTHGYTF
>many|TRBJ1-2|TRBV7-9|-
TGTGCCAGCAGCCAACAGGGTTCCTATGGCTACACCTTC
CASSQQGSYGYTF
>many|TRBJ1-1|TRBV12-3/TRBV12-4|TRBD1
TGTGCCAGCAGTTCGCGACAGGGGGCTGAAGCTTTCTTT
CASSSRQGAEAFF
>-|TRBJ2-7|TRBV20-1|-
TGCAGTGCTGACAAGACTAGGTCTGTCTACGAGCAGTACTTC
CSADKTRSVYEQYF
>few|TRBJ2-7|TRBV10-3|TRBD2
TGTGCCATCAGACCAGCCTTAGCGGGTGTCTACGAGCAGTACTTC
CAIRPALAGVYEQYF
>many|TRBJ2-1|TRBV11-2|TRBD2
TGTGCCAGCAGCACCATCCTAGCGGGGGGTGGCAATGAGCAGTTCTTC
CASSTILAGGGNEQFF
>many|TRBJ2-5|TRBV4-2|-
TGTGCCAGCAGCCAAGATTTTGGAGGGGGGGCCGGCAAGACCCAGTACTTC
CASSQDFGGGAGKTQYF